The clone carrying this T cell receptor (beta chain) was detected many times. TCRdb used MiXCR to reprocess the 5' RACE reads, holding one entry per CDR3 protein. The sample has fewer than 40,000 distinct CDR3 sequences, 7.5% to 8% seen once. Sample time point: sample taken at primary tumor resection. The sample comes from a study of spatial heterogeneity in lung cancer. V was pared by 10 bases and J by 1 base, with 13 bases between. The germline CDR1 and CDR2 sequences are LGHDT and YNNKEL (reference sequence). The CDR3 spans 13 residues. The sequence came from a male donor with early-stage non-small cell lung cancer. This chain connects TRBV3-1 to TRBJ2-5; TRBD2 might be the D (5 bases). Material: PBMCs, obtained at surgery. CDR3 loop: CATLGRVQETQYF. In nucleotides, the CDR3 is TGTGCCACCCTTGGGCGGGTCCAAGAGACCCAGTACTTC.